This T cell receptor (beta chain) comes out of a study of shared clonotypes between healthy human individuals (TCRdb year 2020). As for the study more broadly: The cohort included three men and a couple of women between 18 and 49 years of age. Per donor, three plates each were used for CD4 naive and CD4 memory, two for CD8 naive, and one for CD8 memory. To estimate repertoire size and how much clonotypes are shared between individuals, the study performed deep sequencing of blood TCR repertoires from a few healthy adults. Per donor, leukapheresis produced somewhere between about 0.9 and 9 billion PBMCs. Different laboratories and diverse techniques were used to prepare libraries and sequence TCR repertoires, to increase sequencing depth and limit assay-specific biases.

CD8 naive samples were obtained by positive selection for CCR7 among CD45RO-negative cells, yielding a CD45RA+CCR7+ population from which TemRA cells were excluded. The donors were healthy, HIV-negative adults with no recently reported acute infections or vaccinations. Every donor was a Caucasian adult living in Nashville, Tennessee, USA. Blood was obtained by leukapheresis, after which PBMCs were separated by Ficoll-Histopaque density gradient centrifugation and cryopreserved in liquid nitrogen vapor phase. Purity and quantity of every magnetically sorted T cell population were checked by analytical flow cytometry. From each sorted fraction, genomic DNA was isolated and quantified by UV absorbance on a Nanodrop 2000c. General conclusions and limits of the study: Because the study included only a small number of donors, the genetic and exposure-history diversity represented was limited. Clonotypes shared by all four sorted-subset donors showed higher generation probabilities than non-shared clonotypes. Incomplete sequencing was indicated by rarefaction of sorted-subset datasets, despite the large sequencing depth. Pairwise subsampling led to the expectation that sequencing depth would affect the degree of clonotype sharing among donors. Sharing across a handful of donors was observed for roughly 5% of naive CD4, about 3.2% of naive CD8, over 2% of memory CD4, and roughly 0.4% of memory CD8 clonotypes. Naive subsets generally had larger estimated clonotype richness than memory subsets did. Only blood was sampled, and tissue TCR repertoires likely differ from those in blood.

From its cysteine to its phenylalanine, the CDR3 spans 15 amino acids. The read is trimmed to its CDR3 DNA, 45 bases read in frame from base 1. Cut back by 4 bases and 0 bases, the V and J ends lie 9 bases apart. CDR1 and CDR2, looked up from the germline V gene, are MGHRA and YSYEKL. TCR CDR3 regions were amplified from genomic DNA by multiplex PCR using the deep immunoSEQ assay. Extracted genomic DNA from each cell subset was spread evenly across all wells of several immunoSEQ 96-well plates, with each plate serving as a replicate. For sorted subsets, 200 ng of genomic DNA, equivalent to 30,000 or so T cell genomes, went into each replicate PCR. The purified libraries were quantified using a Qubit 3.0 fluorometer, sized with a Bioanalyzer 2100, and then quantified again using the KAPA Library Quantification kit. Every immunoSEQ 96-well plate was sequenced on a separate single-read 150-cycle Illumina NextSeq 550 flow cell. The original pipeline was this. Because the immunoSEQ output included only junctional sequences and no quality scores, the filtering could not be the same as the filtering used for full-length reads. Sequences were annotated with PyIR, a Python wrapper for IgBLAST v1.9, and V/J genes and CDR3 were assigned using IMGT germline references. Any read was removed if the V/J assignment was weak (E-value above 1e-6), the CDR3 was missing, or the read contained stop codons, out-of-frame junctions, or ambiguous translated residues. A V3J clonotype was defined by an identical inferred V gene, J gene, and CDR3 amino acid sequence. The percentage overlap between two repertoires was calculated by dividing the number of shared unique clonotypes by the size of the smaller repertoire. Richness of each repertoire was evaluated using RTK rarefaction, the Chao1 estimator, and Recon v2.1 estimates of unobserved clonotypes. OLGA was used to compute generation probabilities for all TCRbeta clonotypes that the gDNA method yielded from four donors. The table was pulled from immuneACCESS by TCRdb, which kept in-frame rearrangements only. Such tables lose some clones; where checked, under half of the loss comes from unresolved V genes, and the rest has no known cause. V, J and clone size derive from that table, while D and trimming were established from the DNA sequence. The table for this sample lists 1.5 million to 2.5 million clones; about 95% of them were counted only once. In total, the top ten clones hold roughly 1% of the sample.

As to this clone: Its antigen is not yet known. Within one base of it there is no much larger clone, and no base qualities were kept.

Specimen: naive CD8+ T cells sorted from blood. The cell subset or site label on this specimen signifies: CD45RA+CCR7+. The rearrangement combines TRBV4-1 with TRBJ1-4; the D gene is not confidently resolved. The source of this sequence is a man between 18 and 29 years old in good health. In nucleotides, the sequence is TGCGCCAGCAGCCCTAGCTACGCAACTAATGAAAAACTGTTTTTT. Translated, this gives CASSPSYATNEKLFF.